The 8 T cell receptor beta chains listed next were all sequenced from one sample in a study of OX40 agonist ivuxolimab in advanced cancers. The repertoire was sequenced with immunoSEQ multiplex PCR; TCRdb's copy has only in-frame clones and lacks some. The repertoire consists of 60,000 to 75,000 clones, with 84% occurring once and the leading ten covering 7.5% to 9%. Material: CD4+ or CD8+ T cells sorted from blood, obtained in a trial of the OX40 agonist ivuxolimab. Receptors were obtained from an adult with an advanced solid tumor such as melanoma, head and neck, liver or kidney cancer.

This clone turned up a few times. The chain employs TRBV12-5 and TRBJ2-6; D is unclear. Germline CDR1 reads LGHNT; CDR2 reads FRNRAP. The CDR3 runs to 19 residues. V lost 4 bases and J 0 bases, leaving 19 bases between the germline ends. The CDR3 region is CASGSPSLAASSGANVLTF. The CDR3 DNA is TGTGCTAGTGGTTCCCCCTCCTTGGCAGCCAGCTCTGGGGCCAACGTCCTGACTTTC.

The chain has TRBV19 and TRBJ1-1, with TRBD1 as a possible D gene (6 bases). The V gene lost 6 bases and the J gene lost 2 bases, with 13 bases spanning the gap. The germline V gene encodes CDR1 LNHDA and CDR2 SQIVND (reference sequence). The CDR3 runs to 14 residues. The CDR3, as DNA: TGTGCCAGTAGCGTACAGGGCATCAACACTGAAGCTTTCTTT. Translation gives CASSVQGINTEAFF.

V usage is TRBV25-1 and J usage is TRBJ2-7; no clear D. Germline V gene sequence: CDR1 MGHDK, CDR2 SYGVNS. The CDR3 runs 13 residues. V dropped 4 bases and J dropped 1 base, with 8 bases sitting between them. DNA for the CDR3: TGTGCCAGCAGTGCCGCTGGGTCCTACGAGCAGTACTTC. This translates into CASSAAGSYEQYF.

The chain recombines TRBV12-5 with TRBJ1-2, with 11 bases that match TRBD1. This CDR3 contains 13 residues. V was clipped by 7 bases and J by 8 bases; unmatched bases: 6. Germline assignment: CDR1 LGHNT and CDR2 FRNRAP. The CDR3 here is CASAPDRGRGYTF. DNA of the CDR3: TGTGCTAGTGCCCCGGACAGGGGGCGAGGCTACACCTTC.

The count of this clone is one. The chain recombines TRBV7-9 with TRBJ2-3; TRBD2 might be the D (6 bases). Trimming left V 6 bases short and J 5 bases short, with 15 bases between. CDR1 and CDR2 (germline): SEHNR, FQNEAQ (reference sequence). The CDR3 runs 14 residues. The CDR3 DNA reads as TGTGCCAGCAGTTCTGCGGGACTCCAAGATACGCAGTATTTT. Its translation: CASSSAGLQDTQYF.

CDR3 in DNA: TGTGCCATCAGTGAGTCGTATAGGGGGGGGACCAAAAACATTCAGTACTTC. Translating it yields CAISESYRGGTKNIQYF. The V and J genes are TRBV10-3 and TRBJ2-4; D is perhaps TRBD2 (7 bases). Germline V gives CDR1 ENHRY, CDR2 SYGVKD. This CDR3 has 17 amino acids. The V end lost 0 bases, the J end lost 2 bases, and 14 bases lay between the germline ends.

V usage is TRBV6-9 and J usage is TRBJ1-1, with D perhaps matching TRBD1 (6 bases). Trimming pared 4 bases from V and 11 bases from J, leaving 11 bases between. Germline values: CDR1 MNHGY, CDR2 SVAAGI. The CDR3 spans 11 residues. The chain's CDR3 is CASSLQGEAFF. CDR3 coding DNA: TGTGCCAGCAGTTTACAGGGAGAGGCTTTCTTT.

The chain is built from TRBV4-1 and TRBJ1-6; the D is unclear. The CDR3 has 17 residues. CDR1 is MGHRA, CDR2 YSYEKL, per germline. The V and J ends lost 3 bases and 5 bases respectively, with 17 bases between them. This CDR3 is CASSQQSPGFNNSPLHF. DNA for the CDR3: TGCGCCAGCAGCCAGCAGTCTCCGGGATTTAATAATTCACCCCTCCACTTT.